These 22 T cell receptor beta chains came from one sample sequenced in a study of tissue T cells after allogeneic stem cell transplantation. The time point is: mouse harvest day 14 after allogeneic transplant. Mouse grafts combined 10^7 T-cell-depleted bone marrow cells with 10^6 splenic CD5+ T cells. The method was immunoSEQ multiplex PCR; TCRdb's version includes in-frame clones alone and lacks a portion of them. This table has fewer than 4,500 clones, 50% appearing once. Sample: gut tissue. The receptors shown here come from a female BALB/c mouse given C57BL/6 T cells with graft-versus-host disease after an allogeneic hematopoietic cell transplant.

A remark on this clone: The gene names given are mouse names. The read falls 1 residue short of the CDR3 end, and the missing part is taken from the germline J gene. The rearrangement links TRBV26 to TRBJ2-3; 9 nucleotides match TRBD1. This CDR3 contains 12 residues. V trimming: 4 bases; J trimming: 10 bases; junction bases outside the gene matches: 3. Germline CDR1 reads KGHPV; CDR2 reads FQNQEV (reference sequence). Partial CDR3 DNA: TGTGCCAGCAGTCAGACAGGGGGTCCGCTGTAT. It codes for CASSQTGGPLY. The entire CDR3 sequence reads CASSQTGGPLYF.

This clone is large. Mouse gene names and germline throughout. The CDR3 extends 1 residue past the end of the read, so its final part is completed from the germline J gene. This chain uses TRBV12-1 with TRBJ2-7; tentatively, D is TRBD1 or TRBD2 (5 bases each). This CDR3 has 12 amino acids. The germline V gene has CDR1 SGHSN and CDR2 HYEKVE. Trimming removed 1 base from V and 9 bases from J, with 12 bases in between. Partial CDR3 DNA: TGTGCCAGCTCTCTGGCGGGGCCTGGACAGTAC. It yields the protein CASSLAGPGQY. The entire CDR3 protein reads CASSLAGPGQYF.

Points on this clone: Germline and genes here are mouse. The read ends 1 residue early relative to the CDR3; the germline J gene fills the gap. The rearrangement joins TRBV26 to TRBJ1-1; a possible D gene is TRBD1 (5 bases). Trimming shortened V by 1 base and J by 0 bases, and 6 bases separated the two germline ends. The CDR3 runs 14 residues. Per germline, CDR1 KGHPV and CDR2 FQNQEV (reference sequence). The CDR3 region is CASSLWTTNTEVFF. The CDR3 DNA, read in part, is TGTGCCAGCAGTCTGTGGACAACAAACACAGAAGTCTTC.

Of note for this clone: The gene names given are mouse names. CDR3 residues: CASSRSPSAETLYF. The sequenced part of the CDR3 DNA is TGTGCCAGCAGTCGAAGTCCTAGTGCAGAAACGCTGTAT. J is TRBJ2-3 and V is TRBV26, with D hard to call. The read ends 1 residue before the CDR3 terminus; that terminus is restored from the germline J gene. Between the trimmed V and J ends, which lost 4 bases and 0 bases, there was a span of 8 bases. The CDR3 spans 14 residues. Germline lookup yields CDR1 KGHPV and CDR2 FQNQEV (reference sequence).

A word on this clone: The gene symbols are mouse symbols. The CDR3 goes on 1 residue after the read ends, and that part is filled in from the germline J gene. V is TRBV14 and J is TRBJ2-5, with D unclear. The CDR3 contains 13 residues. The ends were cut back, 2 bases at V and 4 bases at J, with 8 bases in the middle. The V gene's germline CDR1 is SGHDT and CDR2 FRDEAV. The covered CDR3 bases are TGTGCCAGCAGTTTGGGCAGAAAAGACACCCAGTAC. This gives the protein CASSLGRKDTQY. The whole CDR3 sequence reads CASSLGRKDTQYF.

In its sample, this clone was seen a few times. Genes and germline are mouse. The CDR3 goes on 1 residue after the read ends, and that part is filled in from the germline J gene. The chain has TRBV13-1 and TRBJ2-2, with D unresolved. The CDR3 is 13 amino acids. Trimming took off 1 base at V and 3 bases at J, with 4 bases between the two ends. Looked up from germline, CDR1 is NSHNY and CDR2 is SYGAGN. The CDR3 sequence is CASSDRDTGQLYF. The CDR3 bases that were read are TGTGCCAGCAGTGATCGGGACACCGGGCAGCTCTAC.

With respect to this clone: Each gene name is a mouse one. The sequence runs out 1 residue before the end of the CDR3; the remainder is reconstructed from the germline J gene. The chain employs TRBV12-2 and TRBJ2-3; tentative D call: TRBD2 (6 bases). The CDR3 consists of 15 residues. Germline loops: CDR1 SGHLS, CDR2 HYDKME. Trimming removed 2 bases at V and 0 bases at J, with 11 bases between. Incomplete CDR3 DNA: TGTGCCAGCTCTCGGCTGGGGTTTAGTGCAGAAACGCTGTAT. Translation: CASSRLGFSAETLY. The entire CDR3 reads CASSRLGFSAETLYF.

This clone was observed a handful of times. The gene symbols are mouse symbols. Read coverage stops 1 residue before the CDR3 terminus; the germline J gene supplies the remainder. The chain couples TRBV3 to TRBJ1-5; TRBD1 matches at 8 bases. CDR3 size: 15 residues. The germline V gene encodes CDR1 SNHLY and CDR2 FYNGKV (reference sequence). Trimming removed 4 bases from V and 0 bases from J; junction bases left unmatched: 2. This chain's CDR3 is CASSSTGANNQAPLF. The sequenced CDR3 bases are TGTGCCAGCAGCTCGACAGGGGCTAACAACCAGGCTCCGCTT.

With respect to this clone: Mouse germline and gene names are used. The read comes to an end 1 residue before the CDR3 does, leaving the germline J gene to fill in the end. V and J are TRBV12-2 and TRBJ2-2; weak D call: TRBD2 (7 bases). The V and J ends lost 4 bases and 3 bases respectively, with 14 bases between them. Germline loops: CDR1 SGHLS, CDR2 HYDKME. The CDR3 spans 15 residues. CDR3 protein: CASSSGGADTGQLYF. The CDR3 DNA, read in part, is TGTGCCAGCTCCTCGGGGGGCGCGGACACCGGGCAGCTCTAC.

Points on this clone: Gene names are the mouse ones. The read is 1 residue too short to cover the CDR3 end, so that end is filled in from the germline J gene. The chain joins TRBV3 to TRBJ1-4; D unclear. V dropped 1 base and J dropped 4 bases, with 7 bases sitting between them. The CDR3 contains 14 residues. The germline gives CDR1 SNHLY, CDR2 FYNGKV (reference sequence). The chain's CDR3 is CASSLGQINERLFF. The sequenced CDR3 bases are TGTGCCAGCAGCTTAGGGCAGATCAACGAAAGATTATTT.

As for this clone: The gene names given are mouse names. The CDR3 end is not reached by the read, which stops 1 residue before it; the germline J gene fills it in. This chain uses TRBV26 with TRBJ2-5; D is undetermined. Germline V gene data show CDR1 as KGHPV and CDR2 as FQNQEV (reference sequence). The CDR3 spans 14 residues. Deletions cut 4 bases from V and 1 base from J, with 9 bases between. The CDR3 DNA, read in part, is TGTGCCAGCAGTCACGGGCCTTACCAAGACACCCAGTAC. This sequence encodes CASSHGPYQDTQY. The complete CDR3 reads CASSHGPYQDTQYF.

This clone was counted between two and nine times. Gene names and germline refer to mouse. The CDR3 goes on 1 residue after the read ends, and that part is filled in from the germline J gene. This rearrangement joins TRBV26 to TRBJ2-7, with TRBD2 identical over 12 bases. The CDR3 length is 14 residues. The germline CDR1 and CDR2 sequences are KGHPV and FQNQEV (reference sequence). V was clipped by 3 bases and J by 6 bases; unmatched bases: 3. The covered CDR3 bases are TGTGCCAGCAGTCTCCGGGACTGGGGGGTTGAACAGTAC. Its protein is CASSLRDWGVEQY. The CDR3 in full is CASSLRDWGVEQYF.

By share, this clone ranks as large (0.1 to 1%). Germline and genes: mouse. The CDR3 extends 1 residue past the end of the read, so its final part is completed from the germline J gene. The rearrangement joins TRBV19 to TRBJ2-7; TRBD1 matches at 9 bases. Looked up from germline, CDR1 is FNHDT and CDR2 is SITEND (reference sequence). CDR3 length: 13 amino acids. J was trimmed by 7 bases and V by 2 bases; bases with no gene match: 4. The sequenced part of the CDR3 DNA is TGTGCCAGCAGTATGGGACAGGGCGGGGAACAGTAC. Translated: CASSMGQGGEQY. The whole CDR3 region reads CASSMGQGGEQYF.

This clone ranks as large. All gene names here are mouse names. Sequencing ends 1 residue short of the CDR3 end; the germline J gene provides the rest. The chain couples TRBV3 to TRBJ2-7; 7 bases map to TRBD1. The CDR3 runs 15 residues. Losses at the gene ends were 1 base for V and 0 bases for J; bases not matched to a gene: 3. Germline CDR1 SNHLY, CDR2 FYNGKV (reference sequence). The sequenced part of the CDR3 DNA is TGTGCCAGCAGCTTAGACAGGGGCCCCTCCTATGAACAGTAC. Protein product: CASSLDRGPSYEQY. The entire CDR3 reads CASSLDRGPSYEQYF.

Notes on this clone: Germline and genes here are mouse. The CDR3 end falls 1 residue outside the read, so it is completed with the germline J gene. The genes are TRBV3 and TRBJ2-5; TRBD1 matches 12 bases. Trimming took 5 bases from V and 6 from J; bases not matched to a gene: 9. The germline CDR1 and CDR2 sequences are SNHLY and FYNGKV (reference sequence). CDR3 length equals 16 residues. The chain's CDR3 is CASSPPGQGARDTQYF. Incomplete CDR3 DNA: TGTGCCAGCAGCCCTCCGGGACAGGGGGCGCGGGACACCCAGTAC.

In this sample, this clone turned up once. Gene names refer to mouse genes. Read data end 1 residue before the CDR3 end; the end is taken from the germline J gene. This chain links TRBV26 with TRBJ2-5, with TRBD1 matching over 10 bases. Germline CDR1 KGHPV, CDR2 FQNQEV (reference sequence). This CDR3 has 14 residues. V was pared by 4 bases and J by 7 bases, with 5 bases of the junction left unmatched. The chain's CDR3 is CASSPGTGVNTQYF. The covered CDR3 bases are TGTGCCAGCAGTCCCGGGACAGGGGTAAACACCCAGTAC.

This clone has a handful of counts. The gene names here belong to mouse. The observed sequence ends 1 residue before the CDR3 terminus, with the missing tail filled in from the germline J gene. J is TRBJ2-7 and V is TRBV3, with 12 bases identical to TRBD2. CDR3 size: 16 residues. The germline V gene has CDR1 SNHLY and CDR2 FYNGKV (reference sequence). V shed 5 bases and J 0 bases; nucleotides not matched to a gene: 5. This CDR3 reads CASSPGLGGYSYEQYF. CDR3 DNA, as far as it was read: TGTGCCAGCAGCCCTGGACTGGGGGGGTACTCCTATGAACAGTAC.

This clone showed up just a few times. Germline and genes: mouse. The read falls 1 residue short of the CDR3 end, and the missing part is taken from the germline J gene. This chain uses TRBV26 with TRBJ2-7; 12 bases match TRBD1. This CDR3 region has 14 residues. The germline V gene encodes CDR1 KGHPV and CDR2 FQNQEV (reference sequence). V lost 6 bases, J lost 7 bases, and 7 bases stayed unmatched. The part of the CDR3 DNA that was read is TGTGCCAGCAGCCGCCGGGACAGGGGGCGGGAACAGTAC. It codes for CASSRRDRGREQY. The entire CDR3 is CASSRRDRGREQYF. The whole variable domain, remainder taken from reference TRBV26 and TRBJ2-7, is NSKVIQTPRYLVKGQGQKAKMRCIPEKGHPVVFWYQQNKNNEFKFLINFQNQEVLQQIDMTEKRFSAECPSNSPCSLEIQSSEAGDSALYLCASSRRDRGREQYFGPGTRLTVL.

On this clone: Genes and germline come from the mouse. The read comes to an end 1 residue before the CDR3 does, leaving the germline J gene to fill in the end. Different DNA sequences within this sample yield the same CDR3. The J gene is TRBJ2-7, the V gene TRBV26; tentatively, D is TRBD2 (6 bases). The CDR3 totals 14 residues. V was trimmed by 2 bases and J by 0 bases, leaving 8 bases between them. Germline lookup yields CDR1 KGHPV and CDR2 FQNQEV (reference sequence). Partial CDR3 DNA: TGTGCCAGCAGTCTGGGGGGGAGCTCCTATGAACAGTAC. Its protein is CASSLGGSSYEQY. The complete CDR3 protein is CASSLGGSSYEQYF.

Turning to this clone: The germline and genes are mouse ones. The part of the CDR3 DNA that was read is TGTGCCAGCAGTAAATTTGCAAACTCCGACTACACC. As protein: CASSKFANSDYT. The entire CDR3 protein reads CASSKFANSDYTF. The chain links TRBV26 to TRBJ1-2, with D uncertain. The read halts 1 residue ahead of the CDR3 end, with the missing end drawn from the germline J gene. The CDR3 is made up of 13 amino acids. The germline V gene has CDR1 KGHPV and CDR2 FQNQEV (reference sequence). V lost 5 bases and J 0 bases, leaving 7 bases between the germline ends.

Comments on this clone: Gene names refer to mouse genes. The read terminates 1 residue ahead of where the CDR3 ends, so the germline J gene completes it. This same CDR3 is encoded by further DNA sequences in the sample. The chain has TRBV26 and TRBJ2-7, with D possibly matching TRBD2 (7 bases). The germline V and J ends were trimmed by 2 bases and 7 bases, with 15 bases remaining between them. CDR1 and CDR2 from the germline V gene are KGHPV and FQNQEV (reference sequence). The CDR3 runs to 14 residues. The DNA read from the CDR3 is TGTGCCAGCAGTCTGGGGGTGGGGGGCCGCGAACAGTAC. This sequence encodes CASSLGVGGREQY. The whole CDR3 protein reads CASSLGVGGREQYF.

With regard to this clone: Gene names and germline match the mouse. The CDR3 bases that were read are TGCTCCAGCAGTCAATCGGTGCAGTATGAACAGTAC. Translating gives CSSSQSVQYEQY. The entire CDR3 reads CSSSQSVQYEQYF. The J gene is TRBJ2-7, the V gene TRBV23; TRBD1 is the table's D call, not checked against the DNA. Read sequence stops 1 residue before the CDR3 end, and the germline J gene provides the missing end. CDR1 KGHTA and CDR2 FQNQQP come from the germline V gene. The CDR3 extends over 13 amino acids.